The 10 T cell receptor beta chains presented below share a single source sample, sequenced in a study of T cells in Graves' hyperthyroidism and ophthalmopathy. Amplification yielded TCR beta CDR3 regions, with RNA transcripts as the source. During a first-round RT-PCR of the TCR CDR3, the HTBI primer set was used. TCRdb reprocessed the multiplex PCR reads with MiXCR, giving one entry per CDR3 protein. The sample consists of fewer than 40,000 distinct CDR3 sequences, about 53% of them appearing once. The sample was blood. These receptors were taken from a woman in her thirties or forties with Graves' ophthalmopathy.

V gene TRBV2 combines with J gene TRBJ2-7, with D perhaps matching TRBD1 or TRBD2 (5 bases each). The germline V gene has CDR1 SNHLY and CDR2 FYNNEI. The germline V and J ends were trimmed by 4 bases and 2 bases, with 15 bases remaining between them. The CDR3 extends over 15 amino acids. The CDR3 here is CASSGSGLNPYEQYF. As DNA, the CDR3 is TGTGCCAGCAGTGGATCGGGGCTTAACCCCTACGAGCAGTACTTC.

This clonotype was detected ten times or more. The V gene is TRBV19, the J gene TRBJ2-1, with TRBD2 identical over 9 bases. J lost 7 bases, V lost 7 bases, and 11 bases had no gene match. The CDR3 is made up of 15 amino acids. Germline CDR1 and CDR2: LNHDA and SQIVND (reference sequence). The CDR3 sequence is CASTGAGGPLNEQFF. The DNA of the CDR3 is TGTGCCAGTACCGGCGCGGGAGGGCCTTTAAATGAGCAGTTCTTC.

Of note for this clonotype: The conserved final phenylalanine or tryptophan is absent from the CDR3, which likely points to a read error. It is unclear where the CDR3 begins or ends on the DNA, so no DNA is shown, and the CDR3 is as TCRdb lists it. The chain carries TRBV7-9 and TRBJ1-4; the table assigns TRBD1, which was not confirmed against the DNA. In germline, CDR1 is SEHNR, CDR2 FQNEAQ (reference sequence). The CDR3 spans 9 residues, counting both ends. The CDR3 reads CASSLEQGR.

This clonotype was detected many times. This rearrangement joins TRBV13 to TRBJ2-7, with TRBD2 matching over 15 bases. CDR1 is PRHDT, CDR2 FYEKMQ, per germline (reference sequence). This CDR3 comprises 17 residues. V was clipped by 5 bases and J by 3 bases; unmatched bases: 8. In DNA, the CDR3 is TGTGCCAGCAGCCCGGGACTAGCGGGAGGCGAAATCTACGAGCAGTACTTC. Residues: CASSPGLAGGEIYEQYF.

This clonotype has more than one count but fewer than ten. This sequence joins TRBV30 and TRBJ1-2; perhaps TRBD1 as D (6 bases). The CDR3 runs to 12 residues. The V gene's germline CDR1 is GTSNPN and CDR2 SVGIG (reference sequence). Trimming stripped 2 bases from V and 8 bases from J, with 12 bases between. The DNA for the CDR3 is TGTGCCTGGAGTCCCGGACAGTTGGGCTACACCTTC. It is translated as CAWSPGQLGYTF.

This clonotype was seen ten or more times. V gene TRBV9 combines with J gene TRBJ2-5; D is tentatively TRBD1 or TRBD2 (5 bases each). The CDR3 runs 15 residues. V lost 0 bases, J lost 4 bases, and 13 bases lay in between. Germline CDR1 reads SGDLS; CDR2 reads YYNGEE. Here the CDR3 reads CASSVGGRVGETQYF. The CDR3 nucleotides read TGTGCCAGCAGCGTAGGGGGACGGGTTGGAGAGACCCAGTACTTC.

V usage is TRBV29-1 and J usage is TRBJ2-5; 7 positions agree with TRBD1. V trimming: 7 bases; J trimming: 5 bases; junction bases outside the gene matches: 10. Per germline, CDR1 SQVTM and CDR2 ANQGSEA. The CDR3 covers 13 residues. The CDR3 loop reads CSAYRGNFETQYF. In nucleotides, the CDR3 is TGCAGCGCATACAGGGGAAACTTTGAGACCCAGTACTTC.

The table lists this clonotype with many counts. The CDR3 protein is CASSFEGTDTQYF. The CDR3, as DNA: TGCGCCAGCAGCTTTGAGGGCACAGATACGCAGTATTTT. This chain joins TRBV5-1 and TRBJ2-3; D gene unclear. The V end lost 2 bases, the J end lost 1 base, and 5 bases lay between the germline ends. Germline lookup yields CDR1 SGHRS and CDR2 YFSETQ. This CDR3 comprises 13 residues.

This rearrangement joins TRBV20-1 to TRBJ2-1; a weak D match, TRBD2 (5 bases). Per the germline V gene, CDR1 is DFQATT and CDR2 is SNEGSKA (reference sequence). The CDR3 is 14 residues long. V lost 1 base and J 12 bases, leaving 19 bases between the germline ends. The CDR3 loop is CSARVPSRGDTQFF. As DNA, the CDR3 is TGCAGTGCTAGAGTCCCCTCTCGGGGAGATACGCAGTTCTTC.

The chain combines TRBV10-3 with TRBJ1-1, with 10 bases aligning to TRBD1. The CDR3 covers 15 residues. CDR1 is ENHRY and CDR2 is SYGVKD in the germline V gene. Unmatched junction bases numbered 3, after V lost 5 bases and J lost 0 bases. CDR3 sequence reads: CAISLGTGVNTEAFF. The CDR3 nucleotides are TGTGCCATCAGTCTTGGGACAGGGGTGAACACTGAAGCTTTCTTT.